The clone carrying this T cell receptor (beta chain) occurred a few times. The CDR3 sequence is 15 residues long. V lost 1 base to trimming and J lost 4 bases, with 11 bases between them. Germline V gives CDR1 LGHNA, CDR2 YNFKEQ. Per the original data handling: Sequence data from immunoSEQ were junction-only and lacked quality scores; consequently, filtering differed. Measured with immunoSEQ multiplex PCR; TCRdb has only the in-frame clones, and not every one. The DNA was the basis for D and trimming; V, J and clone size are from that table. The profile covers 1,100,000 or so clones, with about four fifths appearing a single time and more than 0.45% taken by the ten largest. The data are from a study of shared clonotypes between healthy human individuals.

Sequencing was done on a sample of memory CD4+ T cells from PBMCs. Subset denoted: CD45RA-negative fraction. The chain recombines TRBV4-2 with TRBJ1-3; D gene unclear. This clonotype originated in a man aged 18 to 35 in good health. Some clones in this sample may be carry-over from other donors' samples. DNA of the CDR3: TGTGCCAGCAGCCAAGTGGGCGGGGAAGGAAACACCATATATTTT. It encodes CASSQVGGEGNTIYF.